The 8 T cell receptor beta chains below were found in one sample sequenced in a study of vaccination effects on CD4 cells after COVID-19. Culturing for about 10 days preceded CD4+ T cell isolation. From March to December 2020, the person had a SARS-CoV-2 infection that was confirmed by PCR. Two-dose vaccination with either BNT162b2 or mRNA-1273 was given to the participants. These receptors' targets are unknown. Libraries were prepared by immunoSEQ multiplex PCR; TCRdb keeps only in-frame clonotypes and omits some of them. The sample lists under 40,000 clones, approximately 81% occurring once. This sample comprised CD4+ T cells from PBMCs cultured without peptide, obtained after COVID-19 vaccination. These receptors were obtained from a human donor who had a prior SARS-CoV-2 infection.

The V call is TRBV11-2, the J call TRBJ2-1; tentatively, D is TRBD1 or TRBD2 (5 bases each). CDR3 length: 16 amino acids. With 5 bases removed from V and 4 bases from J, the gap between germline ends came to 18 bases. Germline CDR1 is SGHAT and CDR2 is FQNNGV. CDR3 DNA sequence: TGTGCCAGCAGCCCTGGGACCGCCCTGGGGTACAATGAGCAGTTCTTC. It is translated as CASSPGTALGYNEQFF.

The chain employs TRBV6-6 and TRBJ1-6; D remains unclear. This CDR3 comprises 12 residues. Germline V gives CDR1 MNHNY, CDR2 SVGAGI (reference sequence). V gave up 5 bases and J gave up 13 bases, with 12 bases separating them. CDR3 in amino acids: CASSITPIPLHF. In nucleotides, the CDR3 is TGTGCCAGCAGTATTACCCCGATTCCCCTCCACTTT.

This chain connects TRBV9 to TRBJ1-3; the D is unclear. Between the trimmed V and J ends, which lost 2 bases and 0 bases, there was a span of 6 bases. The CDR3 has 14 residues. Germline CDR1 reads SGDLS; CDR2 reads YYNGEE. CDR3 nucleotide sequence: TGTGCCAGCAGCGTCCGATCCTCTGGAAACACCATATATTTT. Translated, it gives CASSVRSSGNTIYF.

The chain recombines TRBV10-3 with TRBJ2-3; 11 bases agree with TRBD2. Trimming took 5 bases from V and 6 from J; bases not matched to a gene: 4. The length of the CDR3 is 14 residues. Looked up from germline, CDR1 is ENHRY and CDR2 is SYGVKD. CDR3 protein: CAISQTSGKDTQYF. In nucleotides, the CDR3 is TGTGCCATCAGTCAGACTAGCGGGAAGGATACGCAGTATTTT.

J is TRBJ2-7 and V is TRBV6-5, with 8 positions matching TRBD1. The germline gives CDR1 MNHEY, CDR2 SVGAGI. The ends lost 8 bases at V and 4 bases at J; junction bases unmatched: 10. This CDR3 has 14 amino acids. Here the CDR3 reads CASSQGGSLYEQYF. The CDR3 DNA reads TGTGCCAGCTCACAGGGGGGTAGCCTGTACGAGCAGTACTTC.

V gene TRBV18 combines with J gene TRBJ2-3; 11 nucleotides align to TRBD2. Trimming removed 5 bases from V and 0 bases from J; junction bases left unmatched: 4. The CDR3 runs to 16 residues. Germline-derived CDR1 and CDR2 are KGHSH and LQKENI. This CDR3 is CASSSRTSGSTDTQYF. DNA for the CDR3: TGTGCCAGCTCATCCCGGACTAGCGGGAGCACAGATACGCAGTATTTT.

This chain joins TRBV5-4 and TRBJ1-2, with 8 bases fitting TRBD1. V was pared by 3 bases and J by 6 bases, with 13 bases of the junction left unmatched. This CDR3 contains 16 residues. Germline-derived CDR1 and CDR2 are SGHNT and YYREEE (reference sequence). Here the CDR3 reads CASSYQGALSIDGYTF. The CDR3 nucleotides are TGTGCCAGCAGCTACCAGGGGGCGCTGAGTATTGATGGCTACACCTTC.

The V and J genes are TRBV11-3 and TRBJ1-3; D gene uncertain. The CDR3 totals 14 residues. The germline gives CDR1 SGHNT, CDR2 YENEEA. Deletions cut 3 bases from V and 0 bases from J, with 6 bases between. CDR3 coding DNA: TGTGCCAGCAGCTTCAATATCTCTGGAAACACCATATATTTT. Translating gives CASSFNISGNTIYF.